A selection of T cell receptor beta chains follows, all from one sample in a study of CD8 T cells in ankylosing spondylitis. From the 5' RACE reads, TCRdb called clonotypes with MiXCR, one entry per CDR3 protein. In the table there are 310,000 or so distinct CDR3 sequences, around 20% of which are singletons. The sequenced sample was blood, either unsorted or a sorted T cell fraction (not recorded which). These receptors all stem from a male donor with ankylosing spondylitis or in good health (not recorded which). Both conserved end residues are part of each CDR3.

j_gene | v_gene | CDR3aa
TRBJ1-2 | TRBV2 | CASSRKGGGYTF
TRBJ2-1 | TRBV4-1 | CASSQDSGGWNEQFF
TRBJ2-1 | TRBV20-1 | CSAPDFGDEQFF
TRBJ1-2 | TRBV5-1 | CASSLEATAGPYGYTF
TRBJ2-3 | TRBV27 | CASSPLRLGATDTQYF
TRBJ2-1 | TRBV5-1 | CASSILGTGFISSYNEQFF
TRBJ2-2 | TRBV12-3/TRBV12-4 | CASTRQTGELFF
TRBJ2-1 | TRBV27 | CASSLKIVFLGGHEQFF
TRBJ1-4 | TRBV7-2 | CASRLGQGGEKLFF
TRBJ1-6 | TRBV6-2/TRBV6-3 | CASSYQPTGNSPLHF
TRBJ1-5 | TRBV6-2/TRBV6-3 | CASSSLRGVQQPQHF
TRBJ2-1 | TRBV4-2 | CASSQDRDRYNEQFF
TRBJ2-2 | TRBV7-9 | CASSPVPTGELFF
TRBJ2-4 | TRBV29-1 | CSVRGAGQGAKNIQYF
TRBJ2-1 | TRBV5-1 | CASSLRDRGPNRYDEQFF
TRBJ1-1 | TRBV2 | CASLLRGQGAGTEAFF
TRBJ2-1 | TRBV12-3/TRBV12-4 | CASSQQGREQFF
TRBJ2-5 | TRBV5-1 | CASSPGIEETQYF
TRBJ1-4 | TRBV7-3 | CASSLSLDRGYREKLFF
TRBJ1-1 | TRBV5-4 | CASSLETGTNTEAFF
TRBJ1-4 | TRBV12-3/TRBV12-4 | CASSLGTDATTNEKLFF
TRBJ1-6 | TRBV12-3/TRBV12-4 | CASSEQTGANSPLHF
TRBJ2-1 | TRBV12-3/TRBV12-4 | CASSLVVLAARTNNEQFF
TRBJ1-3 | TRBV7-3 | CASSFGDPGNTIYF
TRBJ2-2 | TRBV5-1 | CASSLGQNTGELFF
TRBJ1-1 | TRBV12-3/TRBV12-4 | CASSLEGAVTEAFF
TRBJ1-5 | TRBV12-3/TRBV12-4 | CASKQTGASNQPQHF
TRBJ2-3 | TRBV7-3 | CASSTGPRDTQYF
TRBJ2-1 | TRBV20-1 | CSGGGLSYNEQFF
TRBJ1-2 | TRBV20-1 | CSALGTAGYTF
TRBJ2-1 | TRBV12-3/TRBV12-4 | CASSLRGQGFEQFF
TRBJ1-5 | TRBV4-1 | CASSQEPGGVDQPQHF
TRBJ1-6 | TRBV5-1 | CASSRELNSPLHF
TRBJ2-1 | TRBV7-3 | CASSAGLAGVDEQFF
TRBJ2-3 | TRBV20-1 | CSAWDPSTDTQYF
TRBJ2-2 | TRBV24-1 | CATSEPDGQGNTGELFF
TRBJ2-3 | TRBV20-1 | CSANVRTDRDTQYF
TRBJ2-2 | TRBV20-1 | CSASLSGELFF
TRBJ2-3 | TRBV4-1 | CASSQEPSGVLSDTQYF
TRBJ1-1 | TRBV7-9 | CASSLNMRNTEAFF
TRBJ2-4 | TRBV6-5 | CASSLGGAKNIQYF
TRBJ1-1 | TRBV7-2 | CASSLTLQGRTEAFF
TRBJ1-2 | TRBV12-3/TRBV12-4 | CASSLNTGSGYTF
TRBJ2-1 | TRBV5-1 | CASSLAGGRASYNEQFF
TRBJ2-1 | TRBV9 | CASSVVGTGAYNEQFF
TRBJ1-6 | TRBV5-1 | CASSLTPDQNNSPLHF
TRBJ2-1 | TRBV18 | CASSGLAGGNEQFF
TRBJ2-5 | TRBV7-2 | CASSGGGPQETQYF
TRBJ2-1 | TRBV11-2 | CASSLGGQGHEQFF
TRBJ1-2 | TRBV11-2 | CASSGGAYYGYTF
TRBJ2-5 | TRBV20-1 | CSARAGRGWQETQYF
TRBJ2-3 | TRBV12-3/TRBV12-4 | CASSFAGDTQYF
TRBJ2-1 | TRBV5-1 | CASSLDSPDNEQFF
TRBJ2-1 | TRBV12-3/TRBV12-4 | CASNSFADFGEQFF